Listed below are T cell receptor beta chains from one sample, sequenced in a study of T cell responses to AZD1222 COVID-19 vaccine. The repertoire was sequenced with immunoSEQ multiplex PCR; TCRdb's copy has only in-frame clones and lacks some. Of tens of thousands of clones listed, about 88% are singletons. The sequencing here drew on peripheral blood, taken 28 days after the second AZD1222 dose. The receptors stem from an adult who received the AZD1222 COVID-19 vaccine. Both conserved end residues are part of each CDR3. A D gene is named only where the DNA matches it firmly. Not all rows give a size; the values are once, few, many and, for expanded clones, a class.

TGTGCCAGCAGTTTACAGACGAACACTGAAGCTTTCTTT CASSLQTNTEAFF TRBJ1-1 . . TRBV12-3/TRBV12-4
TGTGCCAGCAGCTTTAGGACTGCCAACAATGAGCAGTTCTTC CASSFRTANNEQFF TRBJ2-1 . . TRBV9
TGTGCCAGTAGTACACAAAACTCTGGGGCCAACGTCCTGACTTTC CASSTQNSGANVLTF TRBJ2-6 . . TRBV19
TGTGCCAGCAGTTTAACGTCAGGGGGGGTCCACGAGCAGTACTTC CASSLTSGGVHEQYF TRBJ2-7 . . TRBV27
TGTGCCACCAGTGTCTTTGGGACCACAGGGGGCGAAGGCGGTACTGGGGCCAACGTCCTGACTTTC CATSVFGTTGGEGGTGANVLTF TRBJ2-6 TRBD1 . TRBV24-1
TGTGCCTGGAGTGTACTCCTCGGACTAGCCAAAGAGACCCAGTACTTC CAWSVLLGLAKETQYF TRBJ2-5 TRBD2 . TRBV30
TGCAGCGTTGCTTCCGGACAGGGAATCTACGAGCAGTACTTC CSVASGQGIYEQYF TRBJ2-7 TRBD1 . TRBV29-1
TGTGCCAGCAGCGTGGGACTAGCGGGAGAGCAGTACTTC CASSVGLAGEQYF TRBJ2-7 TRBD2 . TRBV7-9
TGTGCCAGCAGATTCCGGCCAACGGACTATGGCTACACCTTC CASRFRPTDYGYTF TRBJ1-2 . . TRBV6-5
TGTGCCCCAGCACCGGGGGCAAGTGTGGATACGCAGTATTTT CAPAPGASVDTQYF TRBJ2-3 . . TRBV21-1
TGTGCCAGCAGCTGGGGCCAGGGCAGGGAAGCCACTGAAGCTTTCTTT CASSWGQGREATEAFF TRBJ1-1 . . TRBV5-5
TGTGCCAGCCGTGGGGTCCCGGGACAGGTGAGTCCCACCGCCACAGATACGCAGTATTTT CASRGVPGQVSPTATDTQYF TRBJ2-3 TRBD1 . TRBV27
. CASSILERNTEAFF TRBJ1-1 . . TRBV19
TGTGCCAGCACTTCCTACAGCACAGATACGCAGTATTTT CASTSYSTDTQYF TRBJ2-3 . . TRBV28
TGTGCCAGCAGCCTTGCTTCAGGGAGGGCCAGGGAGCAGTACTTC CASSLASGRAREQYF TRBJ2-7 TRBD2 . TRBV3-1/TRBV3-2
TGTGCCAGCAGTTCCGGACAGAACTATGGCTACACCTTC CASSSGQNYGYTF TRBJ1-2 . few TRBV28
TGTGCCAGCAGCCGGATGGCGGCTAGCGGGAATTGGGTAGATGAGCAGTTCTTC CASSRMAASGNWVDEQFF TRBJ2-1 TRBD2 . TRBV7-3
TGCGCCAGCAGAGCCGGGGGATCCTACGAGCAGTACTTC CASRAGGSYEQYF TRBJ2-7 . . TRBV10-1
TGTGCCAGCAGCCTAGGTACCGTTTACAATGAGCAGTTCTTC CASSLGTVYNEQFF TRBJ2-1 . . TRBV3-1/TRBV3-2
TGTGCCAGCAGCTTCGCCATGACAGGGAACGAAAAACTGTTTTTT CASSFAMTGNEKLFF TRBJ1-4 TRBD1 . TRBV5-8
TGTGCCAGTAGTCCCCTGAGCCCTTACGGCGAGCAGTACTTC CASSPLSPYGEQYF TRBJ2-7 . . TRBV19
TGTGCCAGCAGCCTGGGGCCTTTGTATGAAAAACTGTTTTTT CASSLGPLYEKLFF TRBJ1-4 . . TRBV6-5
TGTGCCACCAGACAGGGGGAAGACTCTGGAAACACCATATATTTT CATRQGEDSGNTIYF TRBJ1-3 TRBD1 . TRBV19
TGTGCCAGCAGCTTAGTTTCCGGAATATCTGGAAACACCATATATTTT CASSLVSGISGNTIYF TRBJ1-3 . . TRBV7-6
TGCGCCAGCAGCTTGGGTGGGTATAGCAATCAGCCCCAGCATTTT CASSLGGYSNQPQHF TRBJ1-5 . . TRBV5-1
TGCGCCAGCAGCTCGGGGGTAGCCCCCACTGAAGCTTTCTTT CASSSGVAPTEAFF TRBJ1-1 . . TRBV5-1
TGTGCCAGCAGCCCAGGGGGGGGTGAATCACCCCTCCACTTT CASSPGGGESPLHF TRBJ1-6 TRBD1 . TRBV7-3
TGCAGCGTTGAGTGGGACAGGGAATACCAAGAGACCCAGTACTTC CSVEWDREYQETQYF TRBJ2-5 TRBD1 . TRBV29-1
TGTGCCTGGAGAACACGCGCGAACACCGGGGAGCTGTTTTTT CAWRTRANTGELFF TRBJ2-2 . . TRBV30
TGTGCCAGCAGGAGACAGGGATATAGCAATCAGCCCCAGCATTTT CASRRQGYSNQPQHF TRBJ1-5 TRBD1 . TRBV6-5
TGTGCCAGCAGCGCGCAGGGGGCTTCTGGAAACACCATATATTTT CASSAQGASGNTIYF TRBJ1-3 TRBD1 . TRBV9
TGTGCCAGCAGTGAAGCCGGGACAGGGACCTACGAGCAGTACTTC CASSEAGTGTYEQYF TRBJ2-7 TRBD1 . TRBV2
TGTGCCAGCAGCCCAAAGGGGGCTCCGTATTACTACGAGCAGTACTTC CASSPKGAPYYYEQYF TRBJ2-7 TRBD1 . TRBV28
TGTGCCATCAGGGGTTCCTCGGGGGACGAGCAGTACTTC CAIRGSSGDEQYF TRBJ2-7 . . TRBV10-3
TGTGCCAGCAGCGTAGGAAAAGGGACAGGGGGGAGGCAGCCCCAGCATTTT CASSVGKGTGGRQPQHF TRBJ1-5 TRBD1 . TRBV7-8
TGTGCCAGCAGCACGTACCGGGGAGAAAAACTGTTTTTT CASSTYRGEKLFF TRBJ1-4 . . TRBV13
TGTGCCAGCAGTGCAGAATACGAGCAGTACTTC CASSAEYEQYF TRBJ2-7 . . TRBV2
TGTGCCAGCAGCCGGACGGCCTCTAGCTATGGCTACACCTTC CASSRTASSYGYTF TRBJ1-2 . few TRBV28
TGTGCCAGCAGTTATTCCGGGACAGGGCAGACTTATACGCAGTATTTT CASSYSGTGQTYTQYF TRBJ2-3 TRBD1 . TRBV6-5
TGTGCCTGGAGTGTAGCAGGGAGCACCGGGGAGCTGTTTTTT CAWSVAGSTGELFF TRBJ2-2 . . TRBV30
TGCAGCGTTGAGGTCAGGGGCGCTGAAGCTTTCTTT CSVEVRGAEAFF TRBJ1-1 . few TRBV29-1
TGTGCCAGCAGTGAAGCGGGGGCAACCGGCTATGGCTACACCTTC CASSEAGATGYGYTF TRBJ1-2 . . TRBV2
TGTGCCAGCAGTCCCGGAGGGACAGGGGGCTACGAGCAGTACTTC CASSPGGTGGYEQYF TRBJ2-7 TRBD1 few TRBV25-1
TGTGCCAGCAGTTACCCAGGGACAGGGTCGATGAACACTGAAGCTTTCTTT CASSYPGTGSMNTEAFF TRBJ1-1 TRBD1 . TRBV6-2/TRBV6-3
TGTGCCAGTAGTCCCGGGACGCGGAACACTGAAGCTTTCTTT CASSPGTRNTEAFF TRBJ1-1 . few TRBV19
TGCAGTGCTAGTCCCCCCCAGGGCCCCTACGAGCAGTACTTC CSASPPQGPYEQYF TRBJ2-7 . . TRBV20-1
TGTGCCAGCAGGTTTGTTTTGGGGGGTGAGCAGTTCTTC CASRFVLGGEQFF TRBJ2-1 . . TRBV11-2
TGCGCCAGCAGCCCGGGACAGGGGTTTAACGAGCAGTACTTC CASSPGQGFNEQYF TRBJ2-7 TRBD1 . TRBV5-1
TGTGCCAGCAGCCAAGAGCACAGGGGAAACTATGGCTACACCTTC CASSQEHRGNYGYTF TRBJ1-2 TRBD1 . TRBV14
TGTGCCAGCAACCTACTAGGACCTGGCACAGATACGCAGTATTTT CASNLLGPGTDTQYF TRBJ2-3 . . TRBV6-5
TGTGCCAGCAGCTTGTGGACAGGGAACTCTGGAAACACCATATATTTT CASSLWTGNSGNTIYF TRBJ1-3 TRBD1 once TRBV11-2
TGTGCCAGCAGTGAGTCGGGGGCCTACGAGCAGTACTTC CASSESGAYEQYF TRBJ2-7 . . TRBV2
TGTGCCATCAGTGGGGGACTAGCGGGAACGGGTGAGCAGTTCTTC CAISGGLAGTGEQFF TRBJ2-1 TRBD2 . TRBV10-3
TGTGCCAGCAGTTACTGGGGGCCGCGTCAGCCCCAGCATTTT CASSYWGPRQPQHF TRBJ1-5 . . TRBV6-2/TRBV6-3
TGTGCCAGTAGTATAGATCCCTGGGACAGCGCCGGGTGGGGCAATCAGCCCCAGCATTTT CASSIDPWDSAGWGNQPQHF TRBJ1-5 TRBD1 . TRBV19
TGCAGCGTTGATTCGGAGTTGAGCGTGCAGTACTTC CSVDSELSVQYF TRBJ2-7 . . TRBV29-1
TGTGCCAGCAGTCTAGGGGGAGGGACTAACTATGGCTACACCTTC CASSLGGGTNYGYTF TRBJ1-2 . . TRBV28
TGTGCCAGCAGCCAAGCCCCCTTAGGGGGAAACACTGAAGCTTTCTTT CASSQAPLGGNTEAFF TRBJ1-1 . . TRBV3-1/TRBV3-2
TGTGCCAGCAGCCGACGTGGGACAGATGAAGCTTTCTTT CASSRRGTDEAFF TRBJ1-1 TRBD1 . TRBV3-1/TRBV3-2
TGTGCCAGCAGCTTACTTGGGAACTACAATGAGCAGTTCTTC CASSLLGNYNEQFF TRBJ2-1 . . TRBV11-3